This T cell receptor beta chain was sequenced for a study of blood T cell repertoires in COVID-19. Trimming stripped 2 bases from V and 4 bases from J, with 11 bases between. The length of the CDR3 is 15 residues. Germline V lookup: CDR1 MGHDK, CDR2 SYGVNS. Repertoires were generated with immunoSEQ multiplex PCR, while TCRdb's copy carries only in-frame clones and drops some. The sample includes 180,000 or so clones, 75% to 90% of them seen just once. The genes are TRBV25-1 and TRBJ1-4; D is uncertain. Sequencing was done on a sample of peripheral blood. This clonotype was sampled from a woman in her thirties or forties with COVID-19, enrolled during active disease. The CDR3 reads CASSEEGRFNEKLFF. The CDR3 DNA is TGTGCCAGCAGTGAAGAGGGCAGGTTTAATGAAAAACTGTTTTTT.